The 24 T cell receptor beta chains given below trace back to one sample, sequenced in a study of OX40 agonist ivuxolimab in advanced cancers. Here immunoSEQ multiplex PCR was the method, and the copy in TCRdb shows in-frame clones only, minus some. The sample holds 65,000 to 75,000 clones; around nine tenths are singletons and the top ten take roughly 0.45%. The sequences come from CD4+ or CD8+ T cells sorted from blood, collected in a trial of the OX40 agonist ivuxolimab. Receptor source: an adult with an advanced solid tumor such as melanoma, head and neck, liver or kidney cancer.

This clone showed up just a few times. The chain links TRBV10-3 to TRBJ2-6; D not resolved. The V gene lost 9 bases and the J gene lost 0 bases, with 3 bases spanning the gap. This CDR3 contains 12 residues. Germline values: CDR1 ENHRY, CDR2 SYGVKD. The CDR3 region is CAIDSGANVLTF. The CDR3 DNA reads as TGTGCCATTGACTCTGGGGCCAACGTCCTGACTTTC.

The rearrangement links TRBV29-1 to TRBJ1-2; D is uncertain. The CDR3 contains 11 residues. Per the germline V gene, CDR1 is SQVTM and CDR2 is ANQGSEA. V lost 8 bases to trimming and J lost 2 bases, with 9 bases between them. CDR3 in DNA: TGCAGCTCGGAGGAAAACTATGGCTACACCTTC. Translated: CSSEENYGYTF.

This clone was picked up one time. The J gene is TRBJ2-2, the V gene TRBV25-1, with D tentatively TRBD1 (5 bases). Germline CDR1 MGHDK, CDR2 SYGVNS. The ends were cut back, 4 bases at V and 5 bases at J, with 8 bases in the middle. The CDR3 covers 13 residues. The DNA of the CDR3 is TGTGCCAGCAGTGGGGGCCTTACCGGGGAGCTGTTTTTT. It translates to CASSGGLTGELFF.

This rearrangement joins TRBV7-8 to TRBJ2-3; no definite D call. CDR3 size: 14 residues. From germline, CDR1 is SGHVS and CDR2 FQNEAQ. V was cut by 4 bases and J by 6 bases, with 14 bases left in between. CDR3 bases: TGTGCCAGCAGCTACCCGGGCCTGAGGGATACGCAGTATTTT. Encoded protein: CASSYPGLRDTQYF.

The rearrangement joins TRBV11-2 to TRBJ2-3; no clear D. There are 14 residues in the CDR3. Trimming stripped 5 bases from V and 3 bases from J, with 12 bases between. Germline V CDR1 and CDR2: SGHAT, FQNNGV. CDR3 in DNA: TGTGCCAGCAGCCCCCCAGAATTTACAGATACGCAGTATTTT. The encoded protein is CASSPPEFTDTQYF.

This chain links TRBV2 with TRBJ1-5; D perhaps matches TRBD1 (6 bases). With 5 bases removed from V and 2 bases from J, the gap between germline ends came to 13 bases. The CDR3 covers 15 residues. Germline lookup yields CDR1 SNHLY and CDR2 FYNNEI. The CDR3 loop reads CASSKQGFGNQPQHF. The DNA for the CDR3 is TGTGCCAGCAGTAAACAGGGTTTTGGCAATCAGCCCCAGCATTTT.

The V gene is TRBV11-2, the J gene TRBJ2-5, with D possibly TRBD2 on 6 matching bases. Germline V lookup: CDR1 SGHAT, CDR2 FQNNGV. The CDR3 spans 13 residues. V was trimmed by 1 base and J by 7 bases, leaving 10 bases between them. The CDR3 reads CASSLAEGMTQYF. CDR3 nucleotide sequence: TGTGCCAGCAGCTTAGCGGAGGGTATGACCCAGTACTTC.

CDR3 DNA sequence: TGTGCCAGTAGTACGGGTCCTCCCCATCAGCCCCAGCATTTT. This translates into CASSTGPPHQPQHF. This chain uses TRBV19 with TRBJ1-5; D remains unclear. From germline, CDR1 is LNHDA and CDR2 SQIVND (reference sequence). This CDR3 has 14 residues. The V and J ends lost 4 bases and 5 bases respectively, with 12 bases between them. Looking up the rest from reference TRBV19 and TRBJ1-5 gives the full variable domain: DGGITQSPKYLFRKEGQNVTLSCEQNLNHDAMYWYRQDPGQGLRLIYYSQIVNDFQKGDIAEGYSVSREKKESFPLTVTSAQKNPTAFYLCASSTGPPHQPQHFGDGTRLSIL.

The V call is TRBV4-2, the J call TRBJ2-1, with 9 bases that match TRBD2. The J segment lost 7 bases and the V segment lost 0 bases, leaving 4 bases of the junction unmatched. Germline CDR1 LGHNA, CDR2 YNFKEQ. This CDR3 contains 15 residues. The DNA for the CDR3 is TGTGCCAGCAGCCAAGAGCCTAGCGGGATAAATGAGCAGTTCTTC. It yields the protein CASSQEPSGINEQFF.

The chain combines TRBV18 with TRBJ2-6, with 14 positions matching TRBD2. Germline CDR1 is KGHSH and CDR2 is LQKENI. J lost 3 bases, V lost 0 bases, and 1 base had no gene match. The CDR3 covers 18 residues. The chain's CDR3 is CASSPPGLAGGGANVLTF. The CDR3 coding sequence is TGTGCCAGCTCACCACCCGGACTAGCGGGGGGTGGGGCCAACGTCCTGACTTTC.

The CDR3 protein is CASSFLGGGKHNEQFF. CDR3 DNA sequence: TGTGCCAGCAGTTTCCTAGGGGGCGGGAAGCACAATGAGCAGTTCTTC. The V gene is TRBV27, the J gene TRBJ2-1; tentatively, D is TRBD1 (7 bases). CDR3 length: 16 residues. The germline V gene has CDR1 MNHEY and CDR2 SMNVEV (reference sequence). Trimming shortened V by 3 bases and J by 5 bases, and 17 bases separated the two germline ends.

This chain links TRBV12-5 with TRBJ2-5; 8 bases align to TRBD1. Germline trimming cut 0 bases from V and 2 bases from J; bases unmatched to any gene: 14. The CDR3 runs to 19 residues. The germline gives CDR1 LGHNT, CDR2 FRNRAP. The DNA for the CDR3 is TGTGCTAGTGGTTTGGTAGAGTTGCGGGACAGGACTCGGCAAGAGACCCAGTACTTC. It encodes CASGLVELRDRTRQETQYF.

V gene TRBV6-5 combines with J gene TRBJ2-1; maybe TRBD1 (5 bases). Germline lookup yields CDR1 MNHEY and CDR2 SVGAGI. The ends were cut back, 5 bases at V and 8 bases at J, with 16 bases in the middle. The CDR3 covers 14 residues. Here the CDR3 reads CASSLSGLPDEQFF. CDR3 sequence (DNA): TGTGCCAGCAGTCTGTCAGGGCTCCCGGATGAGCAGTTCTTC.

The chain links TRBV5-1 to TRBJ1-2; 7 nucleotides align to TRBD1. This CDR3 spans 14 amino acids. CDR1 and CDR2 (germline): SGHRS, YFSETQ. The V and J ends lost 0 bases and 7 bases, in that order; junction bases with no gene match: 6. The CDR3 bases are TGCGCCAGCAGCTTGGTTACAGGGGAAGTTGGCTACACCTTC. It translates to CASSLVTGEVGYTF.

The V and J genes are TRBV27 and TRBJ2-7, with 8 bases fitting TRBD2. Trimming took 8 bases from V and 9 from J; bases not matched to a gene: 12. The CDR3 is 13 residues long. Germline V gene sequence: CDR1 MNHEY, CDR2 SMNVEV (reference sequence). As DNA, the CDR3 is TGTGCCAGCGCTCAGCTAGCGGGTAGGGCGCAGTACTTC. Its protein product is CASAQLAGRAQYF.

The genes are TRBV7-9 and TRBJ1-2; D unresolved. V was cut by 5 bases and J by 5 bases, with 9 bases left in between. The CDR3 is 12 residues long. Looked up from germline, CDR1 is SEHNR and CDR2 is FQNEAQ (reference sequence). The CDR3 reads CASSQEVYGYTF. The CDR3 nucleotides are TGTGCCAGCAGCCAGGAAGTGTATGGCTACACCTTC. Full variable domain (remainder filled in from reference TRBV7-9 and TRBJ1-2): DTGVSQNPRHKITKRGQNVTFRCDPISEHNRLYWYRQTLGQGPEFLTYFQNEAQLEKSRLLSDRFSAERPKGSFSTLEIQRTEQGDSAMYLCASSQEVYGYTFGSGTRLTVV.

The chain carries TRBV30 and TRBJ2-5; D may be TRBD2 (5 bases). The CDR3 runs 13 residues. V shed 2 bases and J shed 2 bases, with 9 bases lying between them. The germline CDR1 and CDR2 sequences are GTSNPN and SVGIG (reference sequence). The CDR3 region is CAWSNSAQETQYF. In nucleotides, the CDR3 is TGTGCCTGGAGTAATAGCGCTCAAGAGACCCAGTACTTC.

V gene TRBV10-2 combines with J gene TRBJ1-2; D gene uncertain. The CDR3 spans 14 residues. Germline values: CDR1 WSHSY, CDR2 SAAADI. V lost 6 bases, J lost 0 bases, and 11 bases lay in between. The CDR3 coding sequence is TGCGCCAGCAGGCGGGAGGAAGCTAACTATGGCTACACCTTC. The encoded protein is CASRREEANYGYTF.

The chain recombines TRBV5-4 with TRBJ2-1; TRBD2 matches 8 bases. CDR1 and CDR2 (germline): SGHNT, YYREEE (reference sequence). The V segment lost 0 bases and the J segment 5 bases; nucleotides outside the gene matches: 4. This CDR3 has 15 residues. The CDR3 loop reads CASSLERTSNNEQFF. In DNA, the CDR3 is TGTGCCAGCAGCTTGGAGAGGACTAGCAACAATGAGCAGTTCTTC.

The rearrangement joins TRBV27 to TRBJ2-7; 8 nucleotides agree with TRBD2. V was pared by 7 bases and J by 5 bases, with 10 bases of the junction left unmatched. CDR3 length: 14 residues. Germline CDR1 reads MNHEY; CDR2 reads SMNVEV (reference sequence). The CDR3 DNA is TGTGCCAGCATCCAGAGCGGGAGATGGAACGAGCAGTACTTC. This gives the protein CASIQSGRWNEQYF.

CDR3 in DNA: TGTGCCAGCAGCCAACACGGGGTTAACTATGGCTACACCTTC. The encoded protein is CASSQHGVNYGYTF. This chain uses TRBV25-1 with TRBJ1-2; no definite D call. The V end lost 6 bases, the J end lost 1 base, and 12 bases lay between the germline ends. This CDR3 spans 14 amino acids. Germline V gene data show CDR1 as MGHDK and CDR2 as SYGVNS.

The chain joins TRBV5-4 to TRBJ2-3, with a tentative D call TRBD2 (6 bases). CDR1 and CDR2 (germline): SGHNT, YYREEE (reference sequence). V was clipped by 0 bases and J by 2 bases, with 13 bases between them. The CDR3 sequence is 16 residues long. In DNA, the CDR3 is TGTGCCAGCAGCTTGGGGGGGGTAATGGACACAGATACGCAGTATTTT. Translation: CASSLGGVMDTDTQYF.

J is TRBJ2-7 and V is TRBV6-1; D gene ambiguous. This CDR3 is 13 amino acids long. Germline values: CDR1 MNHNS, CDR2 SASEGT. Trimming stripped 7 bases from V and 0 bases from J, with 10 bases between. The chain's CDR3 is CASKMGISYEQYF. CDR3 sequence (DNA): TGTGCCAGCAAGATGGGGATCTCCTACGAGCAGTACTTC.

This chain uses TRBV5-1 with TRBJ2-7; D perhaps matches TRBD1 (7 bases). With 4 bases removed from V and 2 bases from J, the gap between germline ends came to 16 bases. The CDR3 covers 15 residues. The germline gives CDR1 SGHRS, CDR2 YFSETQ. The CDR3 spells CASSNGGTETYEQYF. For the CDR3, the DNA is TGCGCCAGCAGCAATGGCGGGACAGAGACCTACGAGCAGTACTTC.